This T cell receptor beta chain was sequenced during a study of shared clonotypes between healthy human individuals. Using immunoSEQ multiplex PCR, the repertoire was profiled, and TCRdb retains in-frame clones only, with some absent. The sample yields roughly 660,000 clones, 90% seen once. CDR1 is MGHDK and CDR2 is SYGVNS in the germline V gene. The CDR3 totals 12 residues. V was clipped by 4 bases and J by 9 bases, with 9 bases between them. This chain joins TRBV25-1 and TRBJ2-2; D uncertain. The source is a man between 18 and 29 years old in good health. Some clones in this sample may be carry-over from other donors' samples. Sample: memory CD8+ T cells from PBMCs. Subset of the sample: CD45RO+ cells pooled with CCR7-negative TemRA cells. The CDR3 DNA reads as TGTGCCAGCAGTGTAGGAAGTAGGGAGCTGTTTTTT. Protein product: CASSVGSRELFF.